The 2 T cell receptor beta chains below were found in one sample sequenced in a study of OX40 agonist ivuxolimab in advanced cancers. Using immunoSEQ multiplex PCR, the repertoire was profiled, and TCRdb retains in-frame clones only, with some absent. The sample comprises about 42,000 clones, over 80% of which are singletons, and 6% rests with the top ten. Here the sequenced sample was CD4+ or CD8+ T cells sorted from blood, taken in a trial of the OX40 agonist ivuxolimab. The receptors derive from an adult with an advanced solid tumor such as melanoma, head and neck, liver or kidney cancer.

CDR3 sequence reads: CASNGQGDEQYF. The CDR3 DNA follows: TGTGCCAGCAACGGACAGGGAGACGAGCAGTACTTC. The chain recombines TRBV6-5 with TRBJ2-7; TRBD1 matches at 8 bases. V lost 7 bases and J lost 5; bases outside the gene matches: 4. Germline CDR1 and CDR2: MNHEY and SVGAGI. The CDR3 consists of 12 residues.

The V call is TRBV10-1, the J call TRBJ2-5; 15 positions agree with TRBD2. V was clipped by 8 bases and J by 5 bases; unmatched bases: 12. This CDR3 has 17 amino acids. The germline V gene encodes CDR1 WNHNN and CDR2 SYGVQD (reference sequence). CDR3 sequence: CASSDRGTSGRSETQYF. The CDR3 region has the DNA TGCGCCAGCTCCGACCGGGGGACTAGCGGGAGGAGTGAGACCCAGTACTTC.